Shown below are 20 T cell receptor beta chains from a single sample sequenced in a study of control samples from healthy donors and cancer patients (dated by TCRdb to about 2020). Library construction relied on the immunoSEQ multiplex PCR assay. Sourced from immuneACCESS, this table was stored by TCRdb with only in-frame sequences that have V and J called. A share of the clones is absent; for the studies checked, an unresolved V gene accounts for under half, and the remainder has no known explanation. The sample includes some 100,000 clones, with more than 80% observed a single time. The top ten clones comprise around 8.2% of the sample. The sequenced sample consisted of blood. These receptor sequences come from a man in his late teens or twenties in good health.

CDR3 sequence reads: CASSLTGAGETQYF. The CDR3 bases are TGCGCCAGCAGCTTGACGGGGGCTGGTGAGACCCAGTACTTC. This chain links TRBV5-1 with TRBJ2-5; the D gene could be TRBD1 or TRBD2 (6 bases each). The CDR3 length is 14 residues. Between the trimmed V and J ends, which lost 1 base and 5 bases, there was a span of 12 bases. Germline assignment: CDR1 SGHRS and CDR2 YFSETQ. Full variable domain (rest looked up from reference TRBV5-1 and TRBJ2-5): KAGVTQTPRYLIKTRGQQVTLSCSPISGHRSVSWYQQTPGQGLQFLFEYFSETQRNKGNFPGRFSGRQFSNSRSEMNVSTLELGDSALYLCASSLTGAGETQYFGPGTRLLVL.

This clone has a handful of counts. V usage is TRBV5-1 and J usage is TRBJ1-2, with D possibly being TRBD1 (5 bases). The V end lost 1 base, the J end lost 8 bases, and 12 bases lay between the germline ends. The CDR3 has 13 amino acids. Germline V gene lookup returns CDR1 SGHRS and CDR2 YFSETQ. Here the CDR3 reads CASSLMGVQGYTF. The DNA for the CDR3 is TGCGCCAGCAGCTTGATGGGGGTACAGGGCTACACCTTC.

J is TRBJ1-1 and V is TRBV7-6; 10 positions match TRBD1. The germline V gene has CDR1 SGHVS and CDR2 FNYEAQ. The V gene end was trimmed by 7 bases and the J gene end by 5 bases; junction bases not matched to a gene: 25. The CDR3 is 20 amino acids. The CDR3 DNA reads TGTGCCAGCACCATAATAGGGAGTGGGACAGGGGCCGAAAGGGGAACTGAAGCTTTCTTT. Protein product: CASTIIGSGTGAERGTEAFF.

This chain uses TRBV7-2 with TRBJ1-1, with D unclear. The V gene's germline CDR1 is SGHTA and CDR2 FQGNSA. V lost 1 base and J lost 0, with 9 bases in between. CDR3 size: 15 residues. CDR3 sequence reads: CASSLGEGLNTEAFF. The CDR3 DNA is TGTGCCAGCAGCTTAGGGGAGGGATTGAACACTGAAGCTTTCTTT.

This chain connects TRBV4-2 to TRBJ2-7; D possibly corresponds to TRBD2 (5 bases). This CDR3 has 15 residues. Germline CDR1 LGHNA, CDR2 YNFKEQ. Trimming took 1 base from V and 3 from J, leaving 13 bases between them. The CDR3 coding sequence is TGTGCCAGCAGCCAAGTCCGTCGGGGTGTCTACGAGCAGTACTTC. It is translated as CASSQVRRGVYEQYF.

This CDR3 is CAWSGDREGYTF. Written as DNA, the CDR3 is TGTGCCTGGAGTGGGGACAGGGAGGGCTACACCTTC. V gene TRBV30 combines with J gene TRBJ1-2; 9 bases are a match to TRBD1. CDR1 and CDR2 (germline): GTSNPN, SVGIG (reference sequence). The CDR3 runs 12 residues. With V trimmed by 1 base and J by 8 bases, 2 bases remained unmatched.

This sequence joins TRBV2 and TRBJ2-2; TRBD1 agrees at 10 bases. V trimming: 3 bases; J trimming: 3 bases; junction bases outside the gene matches: 4. The CDR3 totals 16 residues. Germline V gene sequence: CDR1 SNHLY, CDR2 FYNNEI. For the CDR3, the DNA is TGTGCCAGCAGTGATTCGGACAGGGGGTACACCGGGGAGCTGTTTTTT. Translated, it gives CASSDSDRGYTGELFF.

This clone was observed a few times. This chain links TRBV7-8 with TRBJ1-4, with 8 bases lining up with TRBD1. V lost 5 bases and J lost 7; bases outside the gene matches: 3. CDR1 SGHVS and CDR2 FQNEAQ come from the germline V gene. The CDR3 is 13 amino acids. The CDR3: CASSLGQGEKLFF. CDR3 DNA: TGTGCCAGCAGCCTAGGACAGGGTGAAAAACTGTTTTTT.

The V gene is TRBV6-4, the J gene TRBJ1-5; possible D gene TRBD1, 5 bases. Per germline, CDR1 MRHNA and CDR2 SNTAGT. CDR3 size: 18 residues. Trimming stripped 4 bases from V and 0 bases from J, with 19 bases between. Here the CDR3 DNA reads TGTGCCAGCAGTGGAATAACTCGGGGGAGCTATAGCAATCAGCCCCAGCATTTT. Protein sequence: CASSGITRGSYSNQPQHF.

V and J are TRBV6-5 and TRBJ1-3; D gene unclear. Germline CDR1 reads MNHEY; CDR2 reads SVGAGI. V lost 4 bases, J lost 4 bases, and 5 bases lay in between. This CDR3 comprises 12 residues. In DNA, the CDR3 is TGTGCCAGCAGTTCCCGGGGAAACACCATATATTTT. It specifies CASSSRGNTIYF.

The CDR3 coding sequence is TGCAGCGTTGACAGGGATGATGGCTACACCTTC. It yields the protein CSVDRDDGYTF. The chain carries TRBV29-1 and TRBJ1-2; D perhaps matches TRBD1 (5 bases). The length of the CDR3 is 11 residues. From germline, CDR1 is SQVTM and CDR2 ANQGSEA. V was shortened by 3 bases and J by 6 bases, with 8 bases between the two germline ends.

This chain's CDR3 is CASSEGRASTGTDTQYF. Here the CDR3 DNA reads TGTGCCAGCAGTGAAGGGCGAGCTAGCACCGGCACAGATACGCAGTATTTT. V is TRBV2 and J is TRBJ2-3; D perhaps matches TRBD2 (5 bases). Germline-derived CDR1 and CDR2 are SNHLY and FYNNEI. The V end lost 1 base, the J end lost 1 base, and 15 bases lay between the germline ends. The CDR3 is made up of 17 amino acids.

The chain combines TRBV9 with TRBJ2-1, with D possibly called TRBD1 or TRBD2 (5 bases each). Trimming pared 0 bases from V and 4 bases from J, leaving 14 bases between. Germline V gene data show CDR1 as SGDLS and CDR2 as YYNGEE. CDR3 length: 16 residues. CDR3: CASSVGGVGMYNEQFF. In nucleotides, the CDR3 is TGTGCCAGCAGCGTAGGAGGGGTAGGTATGTACAATGAGCAGTTCTTC.

The chain employs TRBV12-3 or TRBV12-4 and TRBJ1-2, with D possibly being TRBD1 (5 bases). V gave up 6 bases and J gave up 6 bases, with 14 bases separating them. The CDR3 spans 13 residues. In nucleotides, the CDR3 is TGTGCCAGCAGCTTACAGGTTTTTGATGGCTACACCTTC. This sequence encodes CASSLQVFDGYTF.

V is TRBV5-1 and J is TRBJ1-2, with TRBD1 matching over 8 bases. The CDR3 extends over 15 amino acids. With 4 bases clipped from V and 6 bases from J, the junction kept 11 bases outside the gene matches. Germline values: CDR1 SGHRS, CDR2 YFSETQ. For the CDR3, the DNA is TGCGCCAGCAGCAGCTACAGGGGGTCGCAAGATGGCTACACCTTC. Translation gives CASSSYRGSQDGYTF.

This clone was seen only once. The chain couples TRBV7-8 to TRBJ2-7; 11 nucleotides match TRBD2. V trimming: 5 bases; J trimming: 2 bases; junction bases outside the gene matches: 5. This CDR3 comprises 15 residues. CDR1 is SGHVS and CDR2 is FQNEAQ in the germline V gene. CDR3 protein: CASSTQTSGTYEQYF. Here the CDR3 DNA reads TGTGCCAGCAGCACCCAGACTAGCGGGACCTACGAGCAGTACTTC. The complete variable domain, with remaining parts taken from reference TRBV7-8 and TRBJ2-7, reads GAGVSQSPRYKVAKRGQDVALRCDPISGHVSLFWYQQALGQGPEFLTYFQNEAQLDKSGLPSDRFFAERPEGSVSTLKIQRTQQEDSAVYLCASSTQTSGTYEQYFGPGTRLTVT.

J is TRBJ2-7 and V is TRBV20-1; TRBD1 is a possible D gene (8 bases). V was trimmed by 3 bases and J by 2 bases, leaving 14 bases between them. Looked up from germline, CDR1 is DFQATT and CDR2 is SNEGSKA (reference sequence). The CDR3 spans 14 residues. The CDR3 region is CSASTGGAAYEQYF. In DNA, the CDR3 is TGCAGTGCTAGTACAGGGGGGGCGGCCTACGAGCAGTACTTC.

The chain links TRBV2 to TRBJ2-1, with TRBD1 matching over 9 bases. This CDR3 is 16 amino acids long. The V gene end was trimmed by 4 bases and the J gene end by 7 bases; junction bases not matched to a gene: 11. CDR1 is SNHLY, CDR2 FYNNEI, per germline. The chain's CDR3 is CASSANTGGAGNEQFF. The CDR3 DNA reads as TGTGCCAGCAGTGCTAACACAGGGGGCGCAGGAAATGAGCAGTTCTTC. Supplemented by reference TRBV2 and TRBJ2-1, the full variable domain reads EPEVTQTPSHQVTQMGQEVILRCVPISNHLYFYWYRQILGQKVEFLVSFYNNEISEKSEIFDDQFSVERPDGSNFTLKIRSTKLEDSAMYFCASSANTGGAGNEQFFGPGTRLTVL.

The V and J genes are TRBV30 and TRBJ2-7; D is possibly TRBD2 (5 bases). The CDR3 contains 14 residues. Germline V CDR1 and CDR2: GTSNPN, SVGIG (reference sequence). The germline V and J ends were trimmed by 1 base and 4 bases, with 14 bases remaining between them. The CDR3 nucleotides are TGTGCCTGGAGTGGAGGGCCCCGAAAATACGAGCAGTACTTC. This translates into CAWSGGPRKYEQYF.

The chain employs TRBV6-5 and TRBJ2-5, with D hard to call. The CDR3 contains 12 residues. CDR1 MNHEY and CDR2 SVGAGI come from the germline V gene. V lost 2 bases and J 3 bases, leaving 4 bases between the germline ends. CDR3 DNA sequence: TGTGCCAGCAGTTACCCAAAAGAGACCCAGTACTTC. Translation gives CASSYPKETQYF.